Listed here are 30 T cell receptor beta chains from one sample, sequenced in a study of shared T cell receptors in the human thymus. Profiled with immunoSEQ multiplex PCR; TCRdb holds only in-frame clones, not every one. The sample has approximately 490,000 clones, approximately 78% seen once; the top ten hold more than 0.01%. These data are also associated with another study on human thymus T cells.

The sequencing sample was made of thymocytes. These receptors all come from a boy under two years old with a congenital heart defect.

CDR3 in amino acids: CASSLDSEQYF. The CDR3 nucleotides read TGTGCCAGCAGCTTAGATAGCGAGCAGTACTTC. V is TRBV11-2 and J is TRBJ2-7; D unresolved. The CDR3 spans 11 residues. The V end was cut by 0 bases, the J end by 6 bases, with 3 bases between. Germline CDR1 and CDR2: SGHAT and FQNNGV.

This clone was seen just once. V is TRBV27 and J is TRBJ2-5; 11 bases match TRBD2. The CDR3 spans 16 residues. The J segment lost 3 bases and the V segment lost 5 bases, leaving 8 bases of the junction unmatched. Germline CDR1 and CDR2: MNHEY and SMNVEV (reference sequence). CDR3 sequence: CASSTRLAGRKETQYF. In DNA, the CDR3 is TGTGCCAGCAGTACCAGACTAGCGGGAAGAAAAGAGACCCAGTACTTC.

Of note for this clone: At one boundary the junction diverges from the germline segment, which might be a read error. CDR3 loop: CASSPRDRVTGVF. In DNA form, the CDR3 reads TGTGCCAGCAGCCCCCGGGACAGGGTAACGGGAGTCTTC. V is TRBV5-6 and J is TRBJ2-1, with 9 nucleotides matching TRBD1. Germline lookup yields CDR1 SGHDT and CDR2 YYEEEE. The CDR3 runs 13 residues.

This clone is a singleton in its sample. The V call is TRBV11-3, the J call TRBJ2-7; 8 bases line up with TRBD2. V lost 4 bases to trimming and J lost 2 bases; unmatched junction nucleotides: 19. Germline-derived CDR1 and CDR2 are SGHNT and YENEEA. This CDR3 spans 19 amino acids. CDR3 region: CASSSHLVIRREATYEQYF. CDR3 in DNA: TGTGCCAGCAGCTCACACCTCGTGATTAGGCGGGAGGCCACCTACGAGCAGTACTTC.

The chain links TRBV4-3 to TRBJ1-1, with a weak D call TRBD1 (5 bases). CDR3 length equals 15 residues. Germline V CDR1 and CDR2: LGHNA, YSLEER. V lost 2 bases and J lost 6, with 16 bases in between. The CDR3 here is CASSQHEGAEPEAFF. The CDR3 coding sequence is TGCGCCAGCAGCCAACACGAAGGGGCGGAGCCTGAAGCTTTCTTT.

The V gene is TRBV30, the J gene TRBJ1-1; the match to TRBD1 covers 10 bases. The CDR3 length is 16 residues. J was trimmed by 1 base and V by 4 bases; bases with no gene match: 9. Germline V CDR1 and CDR2: GTSNPN, SVGIG (reference sequence). The CDR3 nucleotides read TGTGCCTGGATCGGACAGGGGGAGGAGGGGAACACTGAAGCTTTCTTT. This gives the protein CAWIGQGEEGNTEAFF.

The rearrangement links TRBV21-1 to TRBJ1-5; the listed D gene, TRBD1, was not tested against the DNA. TRBV21-1 is recorded as a pseudogene. The CDR3 length is 14 residues. CDR3 sequence reads: CARLGQGGNQPQHF. CDR3 DNA sequence: TGTGCCAGATTAGGACAGGGGGGCAATCAGCCCCAGCATTTT.

This chain joins TRBV5-6 and TRBJ1-4; D is perhaps TRBD1 (6 bases). Between the trimmed V and J ends, which lost 2 bases and 8 bases, there was a span of 16 bases. In germline, CDR1 is SGHDT, CDR2 YYEEEE. The length of the CDR3 is 15 residues. The CDR3 DNA sequence: TGTGCCAGCAGCTTTTGGTGGGGGCCGCGGGAAAAACTGTTTTTT. Encoded protein: CASSFWWGPREKLFF.

The rearrangement joins TRBV7-2 to TRBJ1-1, with TRBD1 matching over 7 bases. V dropped 4 bases and J dropped 1; count of bases not matched to a gene: 9. The CDR3 length is 16 residues. CDR1 and CDR2 from the germline V gene are SGHTA and FQGNSA. The chain's CDR3 is CASSSPSTGRNTEAFF. CDR3 nucleotides: TGTGCCAGCAGCTCCCCATCGACAGGGAGGAACACTGAAGCTTTCTTT.

This chain links TRBV7-9 with TRBJ2-3; 9 nucleotides match TRBD2. Germline trimming cut 6 bases from V and 4 bases from J; bases unmatched to any gene: 8. The CDR3 totals 15 residues. The V gene's germline CDR1 is SEHNR and CDR2 FQNEAQ (reference sequence). The CDR3 bases are TGTGCCAGCAGTAATAGCGGGAGTTCGGCAGATACGCAGTATTTT. It codes for CASSNSGSSADTQYF. Full variable domain (missing parts from reference TRBV7-9 and TRBJ2-3): DTGVSQNPRHKITKRGQNVTFRCDPISEHNRLYWYRQTLGQGPEFLTYFQNEAQLEKSRLLSDRFSAERPKGSFSTLEIQRTEQGDSAMYLCASSNSGSSADTQYFGPGTRLTVL.

The rearrangement links TRBV6-1 to TRBJ2-5; the D gene is possibly TRBD1 (5 bases). Germline values: CDR1 MNHNS, CDR2 SASEGT. V was pared by 6 bases and J by 1 base, with 15 bases between. This CDR3 contains 15 residues. The CDR3 sequence: CASSLLSGFQETQYF. Written as DNA, the CDR3 is TGTGCCAGCAGCCTTCTTTCAGGGTTCCAAGAGACCCAGTACTTC.

V gene TRBV6-1 combines with J gene TRBJ2-1; 10 positions agree with TRBD2. The V segment lost 7 bases and the J segment 8 bases; nucleotides outside the gene matches: 14. CDR1 MNHNS and CDR2 SASEGT come from the germline V gene. The CDR3 has 16 residues. CDR3: CASNEAGGPFRHEQFF. For the CDR3, the DNA is TGTGCCAGCAACGAAGCGGGAGGGCCATTTCGGCATGAGCAGTTCTTC.

This clone has a single count. The rearrangement links TRBV5-4 to TRBJ2-5, with 9 bases that match TRBD1. The ends lost 3 bases at V and 5 bases at J; junction bases unmatched: 5. CDR1 is SGHNT and CDR2 is YYREEE in the germline V gene (reference sequence). The CDR3 is 14 residues long. CDR3 in amino acids: CASSSGTGRETQYF. CDR3 sequence (DNA): TGTGCCAGCAGCTCCGGGACAGGGAGGGAGACCCAGTACTTC. The full variable domain, in which reference TRBV5-4 and TRBJ2-5 provide the parts outside the CDR3, is ETGVTQSPTHLIKTRGQQVTLRCSSQSGHNTVSWYQQALGQGPQFIFQYYREEENGRGNFPPRFSGLQFPNYSSELNVNALELDDSALYLCASSSGTGRETQYFGPGTRLLVL.

The rearrangement joins TRBV6-6 to TRBJ2-3; unclear D gene. The V and J ends lost 8 bases and 1 base respectively, with 13 bases between them. CDR3 length: 14 residues. Germline CDR1 MNHNY, CDR2 SVGAGI (reference sequence). The CDR3 sequence: CASALLPRTDTQYF. The CDR3 DNA reads TGTGCCAGCGCCCTACTTCCTCGCACAGATACGCAGTATTTT.

V usage is TRBV5-8 and J usage is TRBJ1-1, with unresolved D. Looked up from germline, CDR1 is SGHTS and CDR2 is YDEGEE. The V end lost 3 bases, the J end lost 5 bases, and 14 bases lay between the germline ends. The CDR3 length is 14 residues. The DNA for the CDR3 is TGTGCCAGCAGCTGGAGGGCGGGAAGGACTGAAGCTTTCTTT. The encoded protein is CASSWRAGRTEAFF.

The chain has TRBV7-8 and TRBJ2-7; 9 nucleotides match TRBD1. This CDR3 comprises 15 residues. Per germline, CDR1 SGHVS and CDR2 FQNEAQ. Germline trimming cut 1 base from V and 1 base from J; bases unmatched to any gene: 2. CDR3 amino acids: CASSLEGTGSYEQYF. CDR3 sequence (DNA): TGTGCCAGCAGCTTAGAAGGGACAGGGTCCTACGAGCAGTACTTC. Full variable domain (missing parts from reference TRBV7-8 and TRBJ2-7): GAGVSQSPRYKVAKRGQDVALRCDPISGHVSLFWYQQALGQGPEFLTYFQNEAQLDKSGLPSDRFFAERPEGSVSTLKIQRTQQEDSAVYLCASSLEGTGSYEQYFGPGTRLTVT.

This chain links TRBV4-3 with TRBJ2-1, with 9 bases lining up with TRBD2. The CDR3 length is 17 residues. The V and J ends lost 6 bases and 3 bases, in that order; junction bases with no gene match: 12. Germline lookup yields CDR1 LGHNA and CDR2 YSLEER. Here the CDR3 reads CASRDNSTSGFYNEQFF. Here the CDR3 DNA reads TGCGCCAGCAGGGATAACTCGACTAGCGGCTTCTACAATGAGCAGTTCTTC.

The CDR3 is CATSRGRRLGLNQPQHF. In nucleotides, the CDR3 is TGTGCCACCAGCAGAGGCCGCCGATTGGGGCTGAATCAGCCCCAGCATTTT. V usage is TRBV15 and J usage is TRBJ1-5; a possible D gene is TRBD1 (5 bases). CDR1 and CDR2 from the germline V gene are LNHNV and YYDKDF (reference sequence). There are 17 residues in the CDR3. Deletions cut 1 base from V and 4 bases from J, with 17 bases between.

A few counts support this clone. This chain links TRBV29-1 with TRBJ1-2; 12 bases map to TRBD1. Germline V gene lookup returns CDR1 SQVTM and CDR2 ANQGSEA. Trimming cost V 5 bases and J 7 bases; bases outside gene matches: 17. The CDR3 is 17 residues long. The CDR3, as DNA: TGCAGCGTTACCCGGTCCCGGGACAGGGGGCGGCAGCTTGGCTACACCTTC. This sequence encodes CSVTRSRDRGRQLGYTF.

V usage is TRBV6-4 and J usage is TRBJ2-1, with D possibly TRBD2 on 7 matching bases. With 6 bases removed from V and 2 bases from J, the gap between germline ends came to 17 bases. CDR3 length: 16 residues. Germline V lookup: CDR1 MRHNA, CDR2 SNTAGT. For the CDR3, the DNA is TGTGCCAGCAGCGCACTCGCCGGGGGGCCCTACAATGAGCAGTTCTTC. It yields the protein CASSALAGGPYNEQFF.

This chain links TRBV9 with TRBJ2-3; the match to TRBD2 covers 14 bases. J was trimmed by 5 bases and V by 4 bases; bases with no gene match: 9. This CDR3 has 17 amino acids. Per the germline V gene, CDR1 is SGDLS and CDR2 is YYNGEE. The CDR3 spells CASSPRMGTSGRDTQYF. The DNA of the CDR3 is TGTGCCAGCAGCCCCCGTATGGGGACTAGCGGGAGAGATACGCAGTATTTT.

The genes are TRBV30 and TRBJ1-2; 10 bases agree with TRBD1. This CDR3 has 12 residues. Germline CDR1 reads GTSNPN; CDR2 reads SVGIG (reference sequence). V lost 6 bases, J lost 6 bases, and 4 bases stayed unmatched. CDR3 in amino acids: CACRDRGDGYTF. The DNA of the CDR3 is TGTGCCTGTCGGGACAGGGGAGATGGCTACACCTTC.

The chain uses TRBV6-1 and TRBJ1-5; D is undetermined. The CDR3 runs 16 residues. Germline CDR1 reads MNHNS; CDR2 reads SASEGT. Trimming took off 0 bases at V and 3 bases at J, with 12 bases between the two ends. Here the CDR3 reads CASSEASAVNNQPQHF. The CDR3 nucleotides are TGTGCCAGCAGTGAAGCATCCGCAGTCAACAATCAGCCCCAGCATTTT.

This chain joins TRBV30 and TRBJ2-1; D might be TRBD2 (5 bases). The CDR3 extends over 14 amino acids. Germline-derived CDR1 and CDR2 are GTSNPN and SVGIG (reference sequence). CDR3 bases: TGTGCTTCCCATAAATTGAGCGGTTACAATGAGCAGTTCTTC. Translation gives CASHKLSGYNEQFF.

The chain recombines TRBV7-5 with TRBJ2-7; the table's D gene call, TRBD2, was not cross checked with the DNA. TRBV7-5 is shown as a pseudogene. This CDR3 comprises 19 residues. The CDR3 DNA is TGTGTCAGAAGCGTGGCCCCAAGCGTCCCTCCCGGCTTACCTTACGAGCAGTACTTC. This codes for CVRSVAPSVPPGLPYEQYF.

This chain uses TRBV7-6 with TRBJ2-7; 10 nucleotides align to TRBD2. The CDR3 is made up of 15 amino acids. V shed 5 bases and J 0 bases; nucleotides not matched to a gene: 4. The germline gives CDR1 SGHVS, CDR2 FNYEAQ. The CDR3 nucleotides are TGTGCCAGCAGCCTCAGGACTAGCGGCTCCTACGAGCAGTACTTC. Its translation: CASSLRTSGSYEQYF.

This clone was counted a few times. The chain has TRBV27 and TRBJ2-3; 10 bases agree with TRBD1. Germline assignment: CDR1 MNHEY and CDR2 SMNVEV (reference sequence). V dropped 6 bases and J dropped 3; count of bases not matched to a gene: 6. This CDR3 comprises 15 residues. The CDR3 coding sequence is TGTGCCAGCAGCCGGGACAGGGGCTTTACAGATACGCAGTATTTT. It yields the protein CASSRDRGFTDTQYF.

This clone was seen only a few times. The chain joins TRBV7-8 to TRBJ1-1; 7 bases match TRBD1. In germline, CDR1 is SGHVS, CDR2 FQNEAQ. The J segment lost 0 bases and the V segment lost 2 bases, leaving 15 bases of the junction unmatched. The length of the CDR3 is 19 residues. DNA for the CDR3: TGTGCCAGCAGCTTATGCGCCACCAGGGGGGTTTGTGTGAACACTGAAGCTTTCTTT. Protein product: CASSLCATRGVCVNTEAFF.

V usage is TRBV4-1 and J usage is TRBJ1-3; perhaps TRBD1 as D (6 bases). Trimming removed 4 bases at V and 2 bases at J, with 21 bases between. This CDR3 comprises 18 residues. Looked up from germline, CDR1 is MGHRA and CDR2 is YSYEKL. CDR3 residues: CASSRSARQDRTGNTIYF. The CDR3 DNA follows: TGCGCCAGCAGCCGAAGCGCCCGTCAGGACAGAACTGGAAACACCATATATTTT.

This chain connects TRBV4-3 to TRBJ1-5; 8 positions agree with TRBD1. Germline trimming cut 2 bases from V and 5 bases from J; bases unmatched to any gene: 14. Germline CDR1 and CDR2: LGHNA and YSLEER. This CDR3 has 18 residues. The CDR3 DNA reads TGCGCCAGCAGCCAAACGACAGGGGCGAATTCAGGTGATCAGCCCCAGCATTTT. Protein: CASSQTTGANSGDQPQHF.